This paragraph covers one T cell receptor beta chain sequence. This sample was included in a study of cytomegalovirus exposure and HLA in healthy donors. The PCR ran on 60 Vbeta and 13 Jbeta primers. The data were produced by immunoSEQ multiplex PCR, yet TCRdb's version contains in-frame clones alone and is incomplete. The data contain about 96,000 clones, approximately 74% of them seen just once; the ten biggest clones take up roughly 3%. The CDR3 totals 15 residues. J lost 8 bases, V lost 0 bases, and 2 bases had no gene match. Germline lookup yields CDR1 LGHNA and CDR2 YSLEER. This TCR came from a female donor in good health and CMV-seropositive. The sample was PBMCs. This sequence joins TRBV4-3 and TRBJ1-6, with 9 bases identical to TRBD1. The CDR3 sequence: CASSQDGTGHSPLHF. CDR3 in DNA: TGCGCCAGCAGCCAAGATGGGACAGGGCATTCACCCCTCCACTTT.